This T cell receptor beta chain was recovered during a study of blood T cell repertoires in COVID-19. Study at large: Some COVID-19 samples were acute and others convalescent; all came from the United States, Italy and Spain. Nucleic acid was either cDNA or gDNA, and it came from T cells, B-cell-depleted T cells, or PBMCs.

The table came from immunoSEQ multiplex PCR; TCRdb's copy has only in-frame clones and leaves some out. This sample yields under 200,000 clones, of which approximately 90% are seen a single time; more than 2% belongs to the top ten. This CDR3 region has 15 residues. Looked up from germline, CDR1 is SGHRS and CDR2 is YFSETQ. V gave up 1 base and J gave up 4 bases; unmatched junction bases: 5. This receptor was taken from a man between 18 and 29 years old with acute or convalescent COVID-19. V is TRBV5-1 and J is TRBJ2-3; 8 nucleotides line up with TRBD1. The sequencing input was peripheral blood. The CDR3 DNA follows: TGCGCCAGCAGCTTGAATGCAGGGGGCGCAGATACGCAGTATTTT. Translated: CASSLNAGGADTQYF.